Detailed here is one T cell receptor (beta chain). Libraries were prepared by immunoSEQ multiplex PCR; TCRdb keeps only in-frame clonotypes and omits some of them. The table lists about 130,000 clones, about 93% of them singletons. The data stem from a study of blood T cell repertoires in COVID-19. Across the whole study: Sample material is recorded as cDNA or gDNA derived from T cells, B-cell-depleted T cells, or PBMCs.

Germline assignment: CDR1 LNHDA and CDR2 SQIVND (reference sequence). The germline V and J ends were trimmed by 3 bases and 6 bases, with 15 bases remaining between them. The length of the CDR3 is 14 residues. Patients of the Seattle cohort, enrolled during active infection, were followed longitudinally. The sample was peripheral blood. The sequence was obtained from a man in his fifties with COVID-19, enrolled during active disease. The chain has TRBV19 and TRBJ2-7; weak D call: TRBD1 (5 bases). The chain's CDR3 is CASSMWTSVGEQYF. The CDR3 DNA sequence: TGTGCCAGTAGTATGTGGACATCCGTGGGCGAGCAGTACTTC.